This TCR beta chain was captured by sequencing in a study of OX40 agonist ivuxolimab in advanced cancers. Broader study findings: Dose levels from 0.1 to 3.0 mg/kg saw CD4+ and CD8+ blood T cells expand clonally by week 6.

V lost 5 bases and J lost 7, with 15 bases in between. The length of the CDR3 is 13 residues. In germline, CDR1 is SEHNR, CDR2 FQNEAQ (reference sequence). This clone was seen more than once but under ten times. The antigen is undetermined. Sequenced by immunoSEQ multiplex PCR; TCRdb stores in-frame clones only, minus some. The sample lists 53,000 or so clones; around 84% were seen once. The TCR comes from an adult with an advanced solid tumor such as melanoma, head and neck, liver or kidney cancer. Source: CD4+ or CD8+ T cells sorted from blood, taken in a trial of the OX40 agonist ivuxolimab. The chain joins TRBV7-9 to TRBJ2-7; D is possibly TRBD2 (5 bases). The CDR3 nucleotides read TGTGCCAGCAGCATGGGAGCTACGGGGGAGCAGTACTTC. Amino acids: CASSMGATGEQYF.